This TCR beta chain was identified in a study of blood T cell repertoires in COVID-19. Study-level information: Acute and convalescent COVID-19 specimens originated in the United States, Italy and Spain. The cDNA or gDNA used as material had been derived from T cells, B-cell-depleted T cells, or PBMCs.

Germline V gene sequence: CDR1 MNHEY, CDR2 SVGAGI. Trimming removed 4 bases at V and 3 bases at J, with 7 bases between. The CDR3 is made up of 12 amino acids. A few counts support this clone. In the original processing: Quantification of nucleated cells was approximated via reference gene primer amplification. The repertoire was sequenced with immunoSEQ multiplex PCR; TCRdb's copy has only in-frame clones and lacks some. That table supplies the V and J calls and clone size; D and trimming were determined from the DNA. This repertoire shows roughly 80,000 clones, under 80% found once; its top ten account for more than 15%.

The clonotype was recovered from a human donor in a cohort sampled during active COVID-19. The sequencing input was peripheral blood. V is TRBV6-5 and J is TRBJ2-7; no definite D call. CDR3 residues: CASSSSHYEQYF. CDR3 nucleotide sequence: TGTGCCAGCAGTTCCTCTCACTACGAGCAGTACTTC.